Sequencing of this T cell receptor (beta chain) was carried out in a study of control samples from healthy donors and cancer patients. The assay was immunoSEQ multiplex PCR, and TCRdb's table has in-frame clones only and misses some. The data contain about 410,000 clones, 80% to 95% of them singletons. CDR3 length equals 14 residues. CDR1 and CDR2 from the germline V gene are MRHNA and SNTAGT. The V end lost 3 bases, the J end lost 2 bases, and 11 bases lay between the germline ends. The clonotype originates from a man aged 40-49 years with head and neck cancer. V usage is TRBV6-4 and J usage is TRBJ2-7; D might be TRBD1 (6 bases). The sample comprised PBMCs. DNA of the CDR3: TGTGCCAGCAGTGAAACAGGGCTGCCCTACGAGCAGTACTTC. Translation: CASSETGLPYEQYF.